The 15 T cell receptor beta chains listed next were all sequenced from one sample in a study of T cell repertoires in cytomegalovirus infection. TCRdb reanalysed the reads using MiXCR and keeps one entry per CDR3 protein. This sample yields roughly 250,000 distinct CDR3 sequences, of which around an eighth are seen a single time; approximately 1.6% belongs to the top ten. The sequenced material came from PBMCs. All receptors derive from a human donor in good health (CMV status not recorded). Some clones in this sample may be carry-over from other donors' samples.

This clonotype was seen repeatedly, ten times or more. The chain is built from TRBV7-2 and TRBJ2-3, with D tentatively TRBD2 (6 bases). Trimming removed 5 bases from V and 2 bases from J, with 14 bases in between. The CDR3 is made up of 15 amino acids. Germline V gene data show CDR1 as SGHTA and CDR2 as FQGNSA. This CDR3 is CASSDGTGYTDTQYF. Written as DNA, the CDR3 is TGTGCCAGCAGCGATGGGACTGGATACACAGATACGCAGTATTTT.

This clonotype has at least ten counts. This sequence joins TRBV11-2 and TRBJ1-4, with D possibly being TRBD1 (6 bases). In germline, CDR1 is SGHAT, CDR2 FQNNGV. V was cut by 5 bases and J by 2 bases, with 12 bases left in between. This CDR3 is 15 amino acids long. CDR3 sequence reads: CASSLTGFTNEKLFF. The CDR3 DNA sequence: TGTGCCAGCAGCCTTACAGGGTTCACTAATGAAAAACTGTTTTTT. The variable domain in full, completed from reference TRBV11-2 and TRBJ1-4, reads EAGVAQSPRYKIIEKRQSVAFWCNPISGHATLYWYQQILGQGPKLLIQFQNNGVVDDSQLPKDRFSAERLKGVDSTLKIQPAKLEDSAVYLCASSLTGFTNEKLFFGSGTQLSVL.

This clonotype has a handful of counts. The chain combines TRBV15 with TRBJ1-4; TRBD1 matches at 9 bases. J gave up 8 bases and V 5 bases, and 6 bases lay outside the gene matches. The CDR3 has 14 residues. From germline, CDR1 is LNHNV and CDR2 YYDKDF (reference sequence). The CDR3 loop is CATSSRDRDEKLFF. The CDR3 region has the DNA TGTGCCACCAGCTCCCGGGACAGGGACGAAAAACTGTTTTTT.

The chain employs TRBV29-1 and TRBJ1-1; D is possibly TRBD1 (6 bases). CDR3 length: 15 amino acids. Trimming took 4 bases from V and 4 from J, leaving 19 bases between them. Germline V CDR1 and CDR2: SQVTM, ANQGSEA. The CDR3 loop reads CSVGEFTGRGTEAFF. The CDR3 nucleotides are TGCAGCGTTGGAGAGTTCACAGGGCGGGGCACTGAAGCTTTCTTT. Supplemented by reference TRBV29-1 and TRBJ1-1, the full variable domain reads SAVISQKPSRDICQRGTSLTIQCQVDSQVTMMFWYRQQPGQSLTLIATANQGSEATYESGFVIDKFPISRPNLTFSTLTVSNMSPEDSSIYLCSVGEFTGRGTEAFFGQGTRLTVV.

This clonotype was observed at least ten times. The chain is built from TRBV20-1 and TRBJ2-1; 11 nucleotides align to TRBD2. Per germline, CDR1 DFQATT and CDR2 SNEGSKA (reference sequence). The CDR3 loop spans 16 amino acids. The junction had 17 bases not matched to a gene; V was cut back by 6 bases and J by 10 bases. For the CDR3, the DNA is TGCAGTGCCCCCAACTTAGCGGGAGGGCCTAATAAGGAGCAGTTCTTC. Protein: CSAPNLAGGPNKEQFF.

CDR3 in amino acids: CASSSLTRDKVDTQYF. The CDR3 DNA follows: TGTGCCAGCAGCTCCCTTACGCGGGACAAGGTAGATACGCAGTATTTT. The genes are TRBV7-9 and TRBJ2-3, with D perhaps assigned TRBD1 or TRBD2 (6 bases each). The CDR3 spans 16 residues. Germline values: CDR1 SEHNR, CDR2 FQNEAQ (reference sequence). V was clipped by 4 bases and J by 5 bases, with 19 bases between them.

The sample holds many counts of this clonotype. This chain uses TRBV7-2 with TRBJ2-5, with 7 bases fitting TRBD1. V shed 4 bases, J shed 2 bases, and the junction held 4 bases outside the gene matches. Germline CDR1 is SGHTA and CDR2 is FQGNSA. There are 14 residues in the CDR3. The CDR3 DNA sequence: TGTGCCAGCAGCTCCCGACAGGGACAAGAGACCCAGTACTTC. Translating gives CASSSRQGQETQYF. The whole variable domain, remainder taken from reference TRBV7-2 and TRBJ2-5, is GAGVSQSPSNKVTEKGKDVELRCDPISGHTALYWYRQSLGQGLEFLIYFQGNSAPDKSGLPSDRFSAERTGGSVSTLTIQRTQQEDSAVYLCASSSRQGQETQYFGPGTRLLVL.

This clonotype appeared many times. The chain couples TRBV2 to TRBJ2-2; D unresolved. With 8 bases removed from V and 6 bases from J, the gap between germline ends came to 16 bases. CDR1 SNHLY and CDR2 FYNNEI come from the germline V gene. The CDR3 extends over 14 amino acids. The CDR3 loop reads CASGKDSAPGELFF. CDR3 in DNA: TGTGCCAGCGGTAAAGACTCCGCTCCCGGGGAGCTGTTTTTT.

This clonotype was observed many times. V usage is TRBV7-8 and J usage is TRBJ1-4; no firm D call. The CDR3 loop spans 11 amino acids. V dropped 3 bases and J dropped 7 bases, with 3 bases sitting between them. CDR1 and CDR2 (germline): SGHVS, FQNEAQ. The CDR3 spells CASSFFEKLFF. In DNA, the CDR3 is TGTGCCAGCAGCTTTTTTGAAAAACTGTTTTTT.

This clonotype was detected a few times. The rearrangement links TRBV11-2 to TRBJ1-2, with D uncertain. V lost 3 bases and J 7 bases, leaving 15 bases between the germline ends. CDR3 size: 14 residues. Germline CDR1 and CDR2: SGHAT and FQNNGV. CDR3 sequence: CASSFPGRAAGYTF. As DNA, the CDR3 is TGTGCCAGCAGCTTCCCAGGTCGTGCGGCTGGCTACACCTTC.

This clonotype occurred many times. The genes are TRBV6-2 or TRBV6-3 and TRBJ1-5, with TRBD1 identical over 8 bases. Germline-derived CDR1 and CDR2 are MNHEY and SVGEGT. The CDR3 spans 14 residues. V shed 6 bases, J shed 5 bases, and the junction held 6 bases outside the gene matches. The CDR3 loop is CASRTTGGDQPQHF. The CDR3 DNA reads TGTGCCAGCAGGACTACAGGGGGAGATCAGCCCCAGCATTTT.

This clonotype was recorded at least ten times. This chain links TRBV7-2 with TRBJ2-7; maybe TRBD1 (5 bases). Looked up from germline, CDR1 is SGHTA and CDR2 is FQGNSA. The CDR3 spans 14 residues. V dropped 5 bases and J dropped 1 base, with 12 bases sitting between them. CDR3 region: CASSRLGPSYEQYF. The CDR3 coding sequence is TGTGCCAGCAGCAGGCTGGGGCCATCCTACGAGCAGTACTTC.

In its sample, this clonotype was seen a few times. The chain couples TRBV29-1 to TRBJ2-7; maybe TRBD2 (7 bases). CDR1 and CDR2 from the germline V gene are SQVTM and ANQGSEA. The CDR3 is made up of 12 amino acids. The CDR3 sequence is CRGGRRADEQYF. The CDR3 coding sequence is TGCAGGGGGGGGCGCAGGGCCGACGAGCAGTACTTC.

The chain carries TRBV29-1 and TRBJ2-5, with 8 bases that match TRBD2. The CDR3 is 15 residues long. The J segment lost 4 bases and the V segment lost 5 bases, leaving 12 bases of the junction unmatched. Germline assignment: CDR1 SQVTM and CDR2 ANQGSEA. The CDR3 coding sequence is TGCAGCGTTCTCGGGGGGGCAGGGTCGGGAGAGACCCAGTACTTC. Its translation is CSVLGGAGSGETQYF.

This clonotype appeared many times. This chain connects TRBV7-2 to TRBJ2-7; 9 bases match TRBD1. The trim removed 0 bases at V and 3 bases at J, leaving 3 bases unmatched. This CDR3 is built from 15 residues. Germline V lookup: CDR1 SGHTA, CDR2 FQGNSA. For the CDR3, the DNA is TGTGCCAGCAGCTTAGCAAGGGGACAGGGCTACGAGCAGTACTTC. This codes for CASSLARGQGYEQYF.